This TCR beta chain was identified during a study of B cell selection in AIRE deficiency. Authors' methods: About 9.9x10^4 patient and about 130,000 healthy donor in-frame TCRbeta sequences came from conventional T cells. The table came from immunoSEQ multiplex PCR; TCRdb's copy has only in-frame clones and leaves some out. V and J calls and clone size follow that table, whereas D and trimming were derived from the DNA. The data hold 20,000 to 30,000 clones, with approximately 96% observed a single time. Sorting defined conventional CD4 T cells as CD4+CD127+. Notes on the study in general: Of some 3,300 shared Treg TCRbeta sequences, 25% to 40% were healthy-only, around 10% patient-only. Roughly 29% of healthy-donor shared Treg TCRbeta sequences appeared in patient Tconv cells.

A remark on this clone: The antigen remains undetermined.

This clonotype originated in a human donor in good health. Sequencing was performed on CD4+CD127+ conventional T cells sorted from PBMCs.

CDR3 in amino acids: CASSLDAKTYGYTF. The CDR3 DNA sequence: TGTGCCAGCAGCTTAGACGCGAAAACCTATGGCTACACCTTC. V gene TRBV7-8 combines with J gene TRBJ1-2, with no clear D. CDR1 is SGHVS and CDR2 is FQNEAQ in the germline V gene. The CDR3 spans 14 residues. Trimming shortened V by 1 base and J by 4 bases, and 10 bases separated the two germline ends. The whole variable domain, filled in from reference TRBV7-8 and TRBJ1-2, reads GAGVSQSPRYKVAKRGQDVALRCDPISGHVSLFWYQQALGQGPEFLTYFQNEAQLDKSGLPSDRFFAERPEGSVSTLKIQRTQQEDSAVYLCASSLDAKTYGYTFGSGTRLTVV.